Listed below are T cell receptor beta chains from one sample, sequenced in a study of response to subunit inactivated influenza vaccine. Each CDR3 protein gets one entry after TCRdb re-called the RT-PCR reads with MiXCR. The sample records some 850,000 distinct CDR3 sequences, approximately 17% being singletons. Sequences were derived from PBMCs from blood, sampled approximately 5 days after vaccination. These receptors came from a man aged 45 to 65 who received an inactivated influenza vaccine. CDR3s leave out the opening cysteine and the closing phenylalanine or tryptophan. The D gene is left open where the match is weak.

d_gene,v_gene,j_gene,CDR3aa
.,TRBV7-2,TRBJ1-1,ASSLLPRNTEAF
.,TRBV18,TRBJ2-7,ASSRDAPPYEQY
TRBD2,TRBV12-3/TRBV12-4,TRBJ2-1,ASSQSSGHNEQF
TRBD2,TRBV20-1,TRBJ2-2,SARPPSGATGELF
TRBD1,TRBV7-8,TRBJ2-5,ASSFTGTAYQETQY
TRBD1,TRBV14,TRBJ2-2,ASSHVRGRDTGELF
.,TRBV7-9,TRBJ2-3,ASKGPGTDTQY
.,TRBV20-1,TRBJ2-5,SASEGPRQETQY
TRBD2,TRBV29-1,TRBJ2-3,SVHTSGLDTQY
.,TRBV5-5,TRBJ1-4,ASSLRRGADEKLF